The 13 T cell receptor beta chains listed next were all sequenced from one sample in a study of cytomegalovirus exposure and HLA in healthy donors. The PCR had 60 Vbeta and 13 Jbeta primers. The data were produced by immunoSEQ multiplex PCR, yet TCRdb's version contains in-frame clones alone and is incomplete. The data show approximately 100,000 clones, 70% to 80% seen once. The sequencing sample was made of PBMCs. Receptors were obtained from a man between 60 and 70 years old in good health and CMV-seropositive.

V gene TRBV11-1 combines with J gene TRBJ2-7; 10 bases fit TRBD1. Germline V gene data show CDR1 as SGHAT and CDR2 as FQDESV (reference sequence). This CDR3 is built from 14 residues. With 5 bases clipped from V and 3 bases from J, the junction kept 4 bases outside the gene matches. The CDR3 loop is CASSPRTGGYEQYF. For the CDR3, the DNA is TGTGCCAGCAGCCCCAGGACAGGGGGCTACGAGCAGTACTTC. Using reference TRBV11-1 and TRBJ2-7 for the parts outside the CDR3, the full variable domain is EAEVAQSPRYKITEKSQAVAFWCDPISGHATLYWYRQILGQGPELLVQFQDESVVDDSQLPKDRFSAERLKGVDSTLKIQPAELGDSAMYLCASSPRTGGYEQYFGPGTRLTVT.

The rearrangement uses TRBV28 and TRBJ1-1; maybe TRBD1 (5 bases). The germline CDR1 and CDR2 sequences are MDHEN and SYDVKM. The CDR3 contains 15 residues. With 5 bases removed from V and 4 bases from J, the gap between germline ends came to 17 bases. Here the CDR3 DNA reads TGTGCCAGCAGTGGGTCGGTAATGGGGCTCACTGAAGCTTTCTTT. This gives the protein CASSGSVMGLTEAFF. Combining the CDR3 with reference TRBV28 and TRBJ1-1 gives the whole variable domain DVKVTQSSRYLVKRTGEKVFLECVQDMDHENMFWYRQDPGLGLRLIYFSYDVKMKEKGDIPEGYSVSREKKERFSLILESASTNQTSMYLCASSGSVMGLTEAFFGQGTRLTVV.

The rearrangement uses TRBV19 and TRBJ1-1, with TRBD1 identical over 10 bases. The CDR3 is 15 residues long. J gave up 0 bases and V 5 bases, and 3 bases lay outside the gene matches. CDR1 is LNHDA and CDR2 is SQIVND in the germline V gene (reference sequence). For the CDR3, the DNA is TGTGCCAGTAGTCGACAGGGGGCGTTGAACACTGAAGCTTTCTTT. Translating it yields CASSRQGALNTEAFF. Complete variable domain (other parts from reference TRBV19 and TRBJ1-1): DGGITQSPKYLFRKEGQNVTLSCEQNLNHDAMYWYRQDPGQGLRLIYYSQIVNDFQKGDIAEGYSVSREKKESFPLTVTSAQKNPTAFYLCASSRQGALNTEAFFGQGTRLTVV.

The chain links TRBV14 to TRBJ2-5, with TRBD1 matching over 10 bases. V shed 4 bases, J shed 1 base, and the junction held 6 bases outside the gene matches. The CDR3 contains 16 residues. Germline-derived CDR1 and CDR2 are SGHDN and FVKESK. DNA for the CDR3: TGTGCCAGCAGCCGGCGGACAGGGGGTACCCAAGAGACCCAGTACTTC. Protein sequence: CASSRRTGGTQETQYF.

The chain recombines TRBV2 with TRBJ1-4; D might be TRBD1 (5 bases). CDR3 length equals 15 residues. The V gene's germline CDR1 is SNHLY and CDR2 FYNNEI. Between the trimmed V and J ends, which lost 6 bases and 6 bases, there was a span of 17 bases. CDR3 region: CASRAGGPAHEKLFF. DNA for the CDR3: TGTGCCAGCAGGGCGGGGGGTCCCGCTCATGAAAAACTGTTTTTT.

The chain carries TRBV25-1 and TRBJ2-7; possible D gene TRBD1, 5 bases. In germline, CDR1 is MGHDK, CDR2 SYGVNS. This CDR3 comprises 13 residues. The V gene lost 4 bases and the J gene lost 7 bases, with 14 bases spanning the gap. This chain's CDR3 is CASSGARVREQYF. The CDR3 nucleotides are TGTGCCAGCAGTGGAGCCAGGGTGAGGGAGCAGTACTTC.

Written as DNA, the CDR3 is TGTGCCAGTGAGGGTGACAGGATAACAAACGAGCAGTACTTC. Translating gives CASEGDRITNEQYF. The rearrangement joins TRBV2 to TRBJ2-7, with D maybe TRBD1 (6 bases). The CDR3 is 14 residues long. The germline V gene has CDR1 SNHLY and CDR2 FYNNEI. Trimming removed 9 bases at V and 5 bases at J, with 20 bases between.

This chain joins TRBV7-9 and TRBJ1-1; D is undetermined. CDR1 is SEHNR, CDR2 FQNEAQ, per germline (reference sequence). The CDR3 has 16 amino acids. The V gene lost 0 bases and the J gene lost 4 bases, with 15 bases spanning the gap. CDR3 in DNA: TGTGCCAGCAGCTTAGCGGTGGGAGGAACGAGCACTGAAGCTTTCTTT. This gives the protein CASSLAVGGTSTEAFF.

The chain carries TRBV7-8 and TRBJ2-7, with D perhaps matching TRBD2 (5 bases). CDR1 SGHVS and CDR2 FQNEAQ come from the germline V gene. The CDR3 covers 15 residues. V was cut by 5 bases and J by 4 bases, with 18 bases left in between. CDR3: CASSPRGSVGYEQYF. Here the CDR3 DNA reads TGTGCCAGCAGCCCCCGGGGTTCGGTAGGGTACGAGCAGTACTTC.

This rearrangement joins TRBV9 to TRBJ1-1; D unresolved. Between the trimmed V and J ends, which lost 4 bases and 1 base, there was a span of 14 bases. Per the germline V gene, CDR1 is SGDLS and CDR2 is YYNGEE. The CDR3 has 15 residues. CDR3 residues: CASSPPAGPNTEAFF. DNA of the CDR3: TGTGCCAGCAGCCCACCGGCGGGCCCGAACACTGAAGCTTTCTTT.

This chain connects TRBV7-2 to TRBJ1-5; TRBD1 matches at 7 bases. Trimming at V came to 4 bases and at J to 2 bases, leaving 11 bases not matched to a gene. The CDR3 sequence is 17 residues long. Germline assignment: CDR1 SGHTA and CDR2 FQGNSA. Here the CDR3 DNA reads TGTGCCAGCAGCTGGCGACAGGGCAGGGTCGGCAATCAGCCCCAGCATTTT. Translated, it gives CASSWRQGRVGNQPQHF.

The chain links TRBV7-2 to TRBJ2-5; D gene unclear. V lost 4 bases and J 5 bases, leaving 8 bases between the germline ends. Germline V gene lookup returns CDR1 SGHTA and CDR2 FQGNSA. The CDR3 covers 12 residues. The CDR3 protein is CASSYSTETQYF. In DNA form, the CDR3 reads TGTGCCAGCAGCTACAGTACTGAGACCCAGTACTTC.

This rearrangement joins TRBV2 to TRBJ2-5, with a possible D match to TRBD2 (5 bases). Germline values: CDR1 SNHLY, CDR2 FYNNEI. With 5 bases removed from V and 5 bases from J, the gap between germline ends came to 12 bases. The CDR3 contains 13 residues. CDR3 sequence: CASSRLADETQYF. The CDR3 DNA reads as TGTGCCAGCAGTCGTCTAGCAGACGAGACCCAGTACTTC.